Sequencing of this T cell receptor (beta chain) was carried out in a study of blood T cell repertoires in COVID-19. In the study overall: The United States, Italy and Spain supplied acute and convalescent COVID-19 samples. T cells, B-cell-depleted T cells, or PBMCs provided the cDNA or gDNA that served as material.

CDR1 is SGHTA, CDR2 FQGNSA, per germline. V was clipped by 4 bases and J by 10 bases; unmatched bases: 11. The CDR3 sequence is 16 residues long. In the original processing: The authors estimated nucleated cell counts from reference gene primer amplification. Generated by immunoSEQ multiplex PCR, the TCRdb table keeps only in-frame clones and is missing some. That table furnishes V, J and clone size, whereas the DNA furnished D and trimming. This table has about 86,000 clones, approximately 79% appearing once. The sample taken for sequencing was peripheral blood. V and J are TRBV7-2 and TRBJ1-6, with 9 nucleotides matching TRBD1. The sequence was collected from a man aged 70 or older with acute or convalescent COVID-19. CDR3 protein: CASSSAPGQGSSPLHF. The CDR3 DNA reads as TGTGCCAGCAGCTCAGCACCGGGACAGGGAAGCTCACCCCTCCACTTT.